The 29 T cell receptor beta chains in this list originate from one sample, sequenced in a study of OX40 agonist ivuxolimab in advanced cancers. Data came from immunoSEQ multiplex PCR; TCRdb stores just in-frame clones and leaves some out. This table has 50,000 or so clones, 65% to 85% appearing once. The source material was CD4+ or CD8+ T cells sorted from blood, sampled in a trial of the OX40 agonist ivuxolimab. These receptors all stem from an adult with an advanced solid tumor such as melanoma, head and neck, liver or kidney cancer.

This clone was detected a few times. The chain combines TRBV5-3 with TRBJ1-1; no clear D gene. TRBV5-3 is an ORF, with its function uncertain. This CDR3 is built from 15 residues. V lost 1 base and J 0 bases, leaving 10 bases between the germline ends. CDR3 loop: CARSLFTAMNTEAFF. CDR3 nucleotides: TGTGCCAGAAGCTTGTTTACCGCCATGAACACTGAAGCTTTCTTT.

The chain carries TRBV2 and TRBJ1-4, with D possibly matching TRBD1 (6 bases). From germline, CDR1 is SNHLY and CDR2 FYNNEI. CDR3 length: 16 amino acids. V was trimmed by 4 bases and J by 7 bases, leaving 19 bases between them. The CDR3 is CASSAGTSRSVEKLFF. The CDR3 region has the DNA TGTGCCAGCAGTGCCGGGACAAGCCGAAGCGTTGAAAAACTGTTTTTT.

The rearrangement uses TRBV2 and TRBJ1-2; D call uncertain. V was cut by 6 bases and J by 4 bases, with 9 bases left in between. Per the germline V gene, CDR1 is SNHLY and CDR2 is FYNNEI. The CDR3 contains 12 residues. The CDR3 protein is CASSVVVYGYTF. The DNA of the CDR3 is TGTGCCAGCAGCGTTGTCGTCTATGGCTACACCTTC. Filled out from reference TRBV2 and TRBJ1-2, the complete variable domain reads EPEVTQTPSHQVTQMGQEVILRCVPISNHLYFYWYRQILGQKVEFLVSFYNNEISEKSEIFDDQFSVERPDGSNFTLKIRSTKLEDSAMYFCASSVVVYGYTFGSGTRLTVV.

CDR3 DNA sequence: TGTGCCAGCAGCTCCTCCGGGACAGGGGGCACCTACAATGAGCAGTTCTTC. Amino acid sequence: CASSSSGTGGTYNEQFF. J is TRBJ2-1 and V is TRBV11-2; 12 bases line up with TRBD1. The J segment lost 2 bases and the V segment lost 4 bases, leaving 6 bases of the junction unmatched. Germline V CDR1 and CDR2: SGHAT, FQNNGV. This CDR3 region has 17 residues.

V is TRBV18 and J is TRBJ2-2, with D unresolved. This CDR3 comprises 15 residues. The V and J ends lost 2 bases and 5 bases respectively, with 12 bases between them. CDR1 KGHSH and CDR2 LQKENI come from the germline V gene. The CDR3: CASSPIRARTGELFF. The CDR3 DNA is TGTGCCAGCTCACCAATAAGGGCTCGAACCGGGGAGCTGTTTTTT. Filled out from reference TRBV18 and TRBJ2-2, the complete variable domain reads NAGVMQNPRHLVRRRGQEARLRCSPMKGHSHVYWYRQLPEEGLKFMVYLQKENIIDESGMPKERFSAEFPKEGPSILRIQQVVRGDSAAYFCASSPIRARTGELFFGEGSRLTVL.

The rearrangement uses TRBV28 and TRBJ2-5, with 8 nucleotides matching TRBD1. The J segment lost 5 bases and the V segment lost 5 bases, leaving 13 bases of the junction unmatched. Germline V CDR1 and CDR2: MDHEN, SYDVKM. The CDR3 covers 16 residues. CDR3 DNA sequence: TGTGCCAGCAGTCTACTTGGGACAGGCGGACAGGAGACCCAGTACTTC. The encoded protein is CASSLLGTGGQETQYF.

The chain is built from TRBV28 and TRBJ2-5; D perhaps matches TRBD1 (5 bases). With 4 bases removed from V and 7 bases from J, the gap between germline ends came to 10 bases. Germline CDR1 and CDR2: MDHEN and SYDVKM. The CDR3 loop spans 12 amino acids. As DNA, the CDR3 is TGTGCCAGCAGTTCGGACACGGGGACCCAGTACTTC. Its translation: CASSSDTGTQYF.

The chain has TRBV6-1 and TRBJ2-5; D might be TRBD2 (6 bases). The germline V gene has CDR1 MNHNS and CDR2 SASEGT. The V end was cut by 9 bases, the J end by 4 bases, with 21 bases between. The CDR3 runs to 15 residues. This chain's CDR3 is CASFNSGGGAETQYF. DNA for the CDR3: TGTGCCAGTTTTAATAGCGGTGGAGGGGCAGAGACCCAGTACTTC.

The V and J genes are TRBV6-1 and TRBJ2-3; no reliable D call. Germline V gene sequence: CDR1 MNHNS, CDR2 SASEGT. This CDR3 contains 15 residues. Trimming left V 2 bases short and J 9 bases short, with 18 bases between. The CDR3 reads CASSELLQSIRTQYF. CDR3 DNA sequence: TGTGCCAGCAGTGAACTCCTGCAGAGTATCCGGACGCAGTATTTT.

V and J are TRBV6-5 and TRBJ1-1, with 8 bases aligning to TRBD1. After removal of 8 bases from V and 1 base from J, the junction contained 6 bases not matched to a gene. The CDR3 is 14 residues long. Per germline, CDR1 MNHEY and CDR2 SVGAGI. The CDR3 region is CASWPGGSNTEAFF. The CDR3 DNA follows: TGTGCCAGCTGGCCAGGGGGCTCGAACACTGAAGCTTTCTTT.

The chain employs TRBV18 and TRBJ2-7; no reliable D call. The CDR3 has 11 amino acids. Germline loops: CDR1 KGHSH, CDR2 LQKENI. Trimming stripped 2 bases from V and 6 bases from J, with 5 bases between. CDR3 in amino acids: CASSPDREQYF. CDR3 DNA sequence: TGTGCCAGCTCACCAGATCGCGAGCAGTACTTC.

The gene calls are TRBV2 and TRBJ1-2; D remains ambiguous. V lost 4 bases and J lost 0, with 9 bases in between. Germline V gives CDR1 SNHLY, CDR2 FYNNEI. This CDR3 region has 14 residues. CDR3 residues: CASSGSAANYGYTF. The CDR3 coding sequence is TGTGCCAGCAGTGGGTCGGCAGCTAACTATGGCTACACCTTC.

This rearrangement joins TRBV18 to TRBJ2-1; TRBD2 might be the D (7 bases). Germline V CDR1 and CDR2: KGHSH, LQKENI. V was clipped by 0 bases and J by 9 bases, with 21 bases between them. This CDR3 region has 17 residues. The CDR3 spells CASSPPSQAGRGFEQFF. The CDR3 coding sequence is TGTGCCAGCTCACCACCGTCACAAGCGGGGAGGGGGTTTGAGCAGTTCTTC.

This sequence joins TRBV6-5 and TRBJ1-2; D might be TRBD1 (5 bases). Trimming took 6 bases from V and 4 from J, leaving 12 bases between them. The CDR3 consists of 13 residues. Germline loops: CDR1 MNHEY, CDR2 SVGAGI. In DNA form, the CDR3 reads TGTGCCAGCAGCCCCGGACATGCCTATGGCTACACCTTC. Translated, it gives CASSPGHAYGYTF.

This chain links TRBV28 with TRBJ1-5; 8 nucleotides agree with TRBD1. J was trimmed by 0 bases and V by 5 bases; bases with no gene match: 12. Germline CDR1 is MDHEN and CDR2 is SYDVKM. The CDR3 has 18 amino acids. This chain's CDR3 is CASSGRRQGIYSNQPQHF. CDR3 DNA: TGTGCCAGCAGTGGGCGGCGACAGGGGATCTATAGCAATCAGCCCCAGCATTTT.

The chain combines TRBV5-1 with TRBJ2-5, with 11 bases aligning to TRBD2. The trim removed 7 bases at V and 4 bases at J, leaving 0 bases unmatched. The germline V gene has CDR1 SGHRS and CDR2 YFSETQ. The CDR3 extends over 12 amino acids. The DNA of the CDR3 is TGCGCCAGCGGACTAGCGGGAGAGACCCAGTACTTC. Protein sequence: CASGLAGETQYF. Filled out from reference TRBV5-1 and TRBJ2-5, the complete variable domain reads KAGVTQTPRYLIKTRGQQVTLSCSPISGHRSVSWYQQTPGQGLQFLFEYFSETQRNKGNFPGRFSGRQFSNSRSEMNVSTLELGDSALYLCASGLAGETQYFGPGTRLLVL.

This chain uses TRBV10-3 with TRBJ2-5, with TRBD1 matching over 7 bases. CDR3 length: 13 amino acids. Germline V gene sequence: CDR1 ENHRY, CDR2 SYGVKD. V lost 3 bases to trimming and J lost 5 bases; unmatched junction nucleotides: 3. CDR3 sequence reads: CAISDSDRETQYF. CDR3 bases: TGTGCCATCAGTGACTCGGACAGGGAGACCCAGTACTTC.

V is TRBV5-4 and J is TRBJ2-5; D possibly corresponds to TRBD2 (5 bases). The CDR3 runs 14 residues. V was clipped by 0 bases and J by 4 bases, with 10 bases between them. CDR1 and CDR2 from the germline V gene are SGHNT and YYREEE (reference sequence). CDR3 nucleotide sequence: TGTGCCAGCAGCTTGGCTGGAACTAGAGAGACCCAGTACTTC. Translation gives CASSLAGTRETQYF. Combining the CDR3 with reference TRBV5-4 and TRBJ2-5 gives the whole variable domain ETGVTQSPTHLIKTRGQQVTLRCSSQSGHNTVSWYQQALGQGPQFIFQYYREEENGRGNFPPRFSGLQFPNYSSELNVNALELDDSALYLCASSLAGTRETQYFGPGTRLLVL.

The chain recombines TRBV7-9 with TRBJ1-2, with D tentatively TRBD1 (6 bases). CDR1 and CDR2 (germline): SEHNR, FQNEAQ (reference sequence). The CDR3 loop spans 14 amino acids. Trimming cost V 0 bases and J 6 bases, with 11 bases left between them. Here the CDR3 DNA reads TGTGCCAGCAGCTTAGCGCGGGGGCGCGATGGCTACACCTTC. As protein: CASSLARGRDGYTF.

V gene TRBV28 combines with J gene TRBJ2-3; no definite D call. Per the germline V gene, CDR1 is MDHEN and CDR2 is SYDVKM. Deletions cut 3 bases from V and 2 bases from J, with 9 bases between. The CDR3 consists of 14 residues. CDR3 DNA sequence: TGTGCCAGCAGTTTTCGGCAGATCACAGATACGCAGTATTTT. Translating gives CASSFRQITDTQYF.

This rearrangement joins TRBV4-1 to TRBJ1-4, with D tentatively TRBD1 (6 bases). This CDR3 comprises 13 residues. In germline, CDR1 is MGHRA, CDR2 YSYEKL. Trimming pared 4 bases from V and 8 bases from J, leaving 11 bases between. CDR3 loop: CASSPGGSEKLFF. The DNA for the CDR3 is TGCGCCAGCAGCCCCGGGGGCTCGGAAAAACTGTTTTTT.

CDR3 amino acids: CASSRQGDTGELFF. CDR3 sequence (DNA): TGTGCCAGCTCACGACAGGGAGACACCGGGGAGCTGTTTTTT. J is TRBJ2-2 and V is TRBV18, with 7 nucleotides matching TRBD1. The CDR3 runs 14 residues. Unmatched junction bases numbered 2, after V lost 4 bases and J lost 3 bases. Germline CDR1 KGHSH, CDR2 LQKENI.

The V and J genes are TRBV19 and TRBJ2-6; D is unclear. Trimming took off 2 bases at V and 2 bases at J, with 7 bases between the two ends. This CDR3 contains 15 residues. Germline V gene sequence: CDR1 LNHDA, CDR2 SQIVND (reference sequence). The CDR3 DNA reads TGTGCCAGTAGTATAAAAGGTACTGGGGCCAACGTCCTGACTTTC. This translates into CASSIKGTGANVLTF. The full variable domain, its missing parts supplied by reference TRBV19 and TRBJ2-6, is DGGITQSPKYLFRKEGQNVTLSCEQNLNHDAMYWYRQDPGQGLRLIYYSQIVNDFQKGDIAEGYSVSREKKESFPLTVTSAQKNPTAFYLCASSIKGTGANVLTFGAGSRLTVL.

V is TRBV5-6 and J is TRBJ2-5; 9 nucleotides agree with TRBD2. This CDR3 comprises 16 residues. J was trimmed by 1 base and V by 0 bases; bases with no gene match: 4. Per germline, CDR1 SGHDT and CDR2 YYEEEE. This chain's CDR3 is CASSLGAGGPQETQYF. CDR3 in DNA: TGTGCCAGCAGCTTGGGGGCGGGGGGGCCCCAAGAGACCCAGTACTTC.

CDR3 region: CASSLTSGAHTEAFF. For the CDR3, the DNA is TGTGCCAGCAGTTTGACTTCGGGGGCACACACTGAAGCTTTCTTT. The chain carries TRBV28 and TRBJ1-1; perhaps TRBD1 as D (6 bases). The germline CDR1 and CDR2 sequences are MDHEN and SYDVKM. V lost 3 bases and J lost 3, with 14 bases in between. The CDR3 is made up of 15 amino acids.

This clone was detected a few times. V usage is TRBV29-1 and J usage is TRBJ2-5; possible D gene TRBD1, 5 bases. The CDR3 totals 14 residues. From germline, CDR1 is SQVTM and CDR2 ANQGSEA. The ends were cut back, 1 base at V and 5 bases at J, with 14 bases in the middle. Here the CDR3 reads CSVEVSRVGETQYF. The CDR3 nucleotides are TGCAGCGTTGAAGTTAGCAGGGTAGGGGAGACCCAGTACTTC.

This rearrangement joins TRBV5-6 to TRBJ2-5; TRBD1 might be the D (6 bases). This CDR3 region has 15 residues. V lost 2 bases and J 1 base, leaving 12 bases between the germline ends. From germline, CDR1 is SGHDT and CDR2 YYEEEE. The CDR3 DNA follows: TGTGCCAGCAGCTTCGGCAGGGGCATCCAAGAGACCCAGTACTTC. Protein sequence: CASSFGRGIQETQYF. Based on the CDR3 plus reference TRBV5-6 and TRBJ2-5, the full variable domain is DAGVTQSPTHLIKTRGQQVTLRCSPKSGHDTVSWYQQALGQGPQFIFQYYEEEERQRGNFPDRFSGHQFPNYSSELNVNALLLGDSALYLCASSFGRGIQETQYFGPGTRLLVL.

The V call is TRBV18, the J call TRBJ1-1, with 7 bases identical to TRBD1. V was clipped by 4 bases and J by 3 bases; unmatched bases: 5. The germline V gene encodes CDR1 KGHSH and CDR2 LQKENI. The CDR3 spans 14 residues. CDR3 sequence (DNA): TGTGCCAGCTCACGGGGACAGATCGACACTGAAGCTTTCTTT. Protein sequence: CASSRGQIDTEAFF.

The chain uses TRBV27 and TRBJ2-7; 9 nucleotides agree with TRBD1. This CDR3 spans 14 amino acids. V dropped 0 bases and J dropped 6; count of bases not matched to a gene: 3. In germline, CDR1 is MNHEY, CDR2 SMNVEV (reference sequence). CDR3 loop: CASSLSVTGGEQYF. CDR3 DNA sequence: TGTGCCAGCAGTTTATCTGTGACAGGGGGCGAGCAGTACTTC.